This TCR beta chain was observed in a study of T cells expressing NK-cell markers. TCRdb re-called the 5' RACE reads, yielding one record per CDR3 amino acid sequence without DNA. This listing includes 500,000 to 700,000 distinct CDR3 sequences. This clonotype originated in a man between 18 and 35 years old in good health. Sequenced sample: blood T cells: a sorted CD56 or NKG2C T cell subset, CD4+ or CD8+ T cells, or bulk PBMC T cells (not recorded which).

The CDR3 protein is CASSEEGEQYF. V gene TRBV2 combines with J gene TRBJ2-7; TCRdb outputs TRBD2, but without DNA this stays unchecked. CDR1 is SNHLY, CDR2 FYNNEI, per germline. The CDR3 has 11 residues.